Only one count was recorded for the clone carrying this T cell receptor (beta chain). Its antigen is undetermined. The sample originates from a study of post-analysis software for immune sequencing data. Whole-study context: Relapsing-remitting, secondary progressive and progressive-relapsing courses of multiple sclerosis were included.

This CDR3 has 16 amino acids. With 0 bases clipped from V and 5 bases from J, the junction kept 9 bases outside the gene matches. The germline CDR1 and CDR2 sequences are MGHDK and SYGVNS. Study outcomes and limitations: Four or five TRBV segments, TRBV5-6, TRBV5-1 and TRBV20-1 among them, were found more frequent in patients than controls. Under F measure analysis, samples from one preparation batch co-clustered strongly.

Tagging with unique molecular identifiers was a feature of the TCR beta cDNA libraries. Each batch of about 0.9 to 10 million T cells produced 450,000 to 500,000 cDNA molecules. TCRdb reprocessed the PCR reads via MiXCR and lists one record per CDR3 protein. This sample has fewer than 900,000 distinct CDR3 sequences, with around 45% found just once. This TCR derives from a girl between 5 and 17 years old with multiple sclerosis. The genes are TRBV25-1 and TRBJ2-7; 8 positions agree with TRBD1. Sequenced material: blood. CDR3 DNA sequence: TGTGCCAGCAGTGAATATTTCGGGACAGGATTCCACGAGCAGTACTTC. Its protein is CASSEYFGTGFHEQYF.